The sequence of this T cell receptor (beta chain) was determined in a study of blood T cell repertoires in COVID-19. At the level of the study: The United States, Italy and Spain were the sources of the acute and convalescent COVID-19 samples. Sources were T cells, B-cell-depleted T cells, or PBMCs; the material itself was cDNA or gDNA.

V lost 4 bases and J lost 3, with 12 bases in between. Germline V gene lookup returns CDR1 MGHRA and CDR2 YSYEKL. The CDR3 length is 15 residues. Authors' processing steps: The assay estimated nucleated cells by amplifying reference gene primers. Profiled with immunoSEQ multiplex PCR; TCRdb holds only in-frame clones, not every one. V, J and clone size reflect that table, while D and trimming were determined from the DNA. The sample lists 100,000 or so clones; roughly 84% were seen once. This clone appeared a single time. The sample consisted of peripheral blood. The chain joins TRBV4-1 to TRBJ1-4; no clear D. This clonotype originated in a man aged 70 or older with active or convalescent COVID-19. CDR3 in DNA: TGCGCCAGCAGCCTCCGATACGCAGCTAATGAAAAACTGTTTTTT. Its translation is CASSLRYAANEKLFF.